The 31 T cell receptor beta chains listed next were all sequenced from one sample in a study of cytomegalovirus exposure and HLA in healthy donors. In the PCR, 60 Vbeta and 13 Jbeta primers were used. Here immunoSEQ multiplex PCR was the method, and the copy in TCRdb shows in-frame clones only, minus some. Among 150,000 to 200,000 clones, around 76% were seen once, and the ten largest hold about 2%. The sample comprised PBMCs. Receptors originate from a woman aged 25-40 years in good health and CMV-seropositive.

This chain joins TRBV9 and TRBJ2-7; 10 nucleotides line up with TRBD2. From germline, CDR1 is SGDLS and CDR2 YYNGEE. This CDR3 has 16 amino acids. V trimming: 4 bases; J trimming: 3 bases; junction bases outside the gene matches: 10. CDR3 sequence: CASSPRWASGSYEQYF. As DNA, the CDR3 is TGTGCCAGCAGCCCGAGGTGGGCTAGCGGGAGCTACGAGCAGTACTTC.

CDR3 residues: CAIARQGADTEAFF. In nucleotides, the CDR3 is TGTGCCATCGCGAGACAGGGGGCGGACACTGAAGCTTTCTTT. J is TRBJ1-1 and V is TRBV10-3, with TRBD1 matching 10 bases. V shed 8 bases and J 3 bases; nucleotides not matched to a gene: 6. Germline CDR1 and CDR2: ENHRY and SYGVKD. This CDR3 contains 14 residues.

CDR3 in amino acids: CASSQDRGTNYYTDTQYF. The CDR3 DNA is TGCGCCAGCAGCCAAGATCGCGGGACCAACTACTACACAGATACGCAGTATTTT. The chain links TRBV4-3 to TRBJ2-3; a possible D gene is TRBD2 (6 bases). The CDR3 spans 18 residues. Germline CDR1 LGHNA, CDR2 YSLEER. V lost 0 bases and J lost 2, with 18 bases in between.

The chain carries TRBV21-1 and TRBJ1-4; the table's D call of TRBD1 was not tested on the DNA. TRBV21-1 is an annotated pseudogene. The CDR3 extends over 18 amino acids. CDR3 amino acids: CASSHKSGTGEVVGKLFF. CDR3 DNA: TGTGCCAGCAGCCATAAATCGGGGACAGGGGAGGTCGTAGGAAAACTGTTTTTT.

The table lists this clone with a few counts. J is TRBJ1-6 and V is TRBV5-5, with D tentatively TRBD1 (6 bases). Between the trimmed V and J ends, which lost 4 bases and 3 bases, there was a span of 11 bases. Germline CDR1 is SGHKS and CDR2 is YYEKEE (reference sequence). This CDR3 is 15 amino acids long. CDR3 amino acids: CASSKTGDYNSPLHF. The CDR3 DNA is TGTGCCAGCAGCAAGACAGGAGACTATAATTCACCCCTCCACTTT. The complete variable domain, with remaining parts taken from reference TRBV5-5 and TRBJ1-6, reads DAGVTQSPTHLIKTRGQQVTLRCSPISGHKSVSWYQQVLGQGPQFIFQYYEKEERGRGNFPDRFSARQFPNYSSELNVNALLLGDSALYLCASSKTGDYNSPLHFGNGTRLTVT.

CDR3 sequence: CAWSLSTSNTEAFF. The CDR3 coding sequence is TGTGCCTGGAGTTTAAGCACCTCGAACACTGAAGCTTTCTTT. The chain combines TRBV30 with TRBJ1-1; D is unresolved. V lost 2 bases, J lost 1 base, and 11 bases lay in between. The CDR3 has 14 residues. Germline V gene sequence: CDR1 GTSNPN, CDR2 SVGIG (reference sequence). Supplemented by reference TRBV30 and TRBJ1-1, the full variable domain reads SQTIHQWPATLVQPVGSPLSLECTVEGTSNPNLYWYRQAAGRGLQLLFYSVGIGQISSEVPQNLSASRPQDRQFILSSKKLLLSDSGFYLCAWSLSTSNTEAFFGQGTRLTVV.

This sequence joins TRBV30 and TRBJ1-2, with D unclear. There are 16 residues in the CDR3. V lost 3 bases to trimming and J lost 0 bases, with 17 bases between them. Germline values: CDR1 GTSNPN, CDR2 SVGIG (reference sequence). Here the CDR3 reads CAWRLEGGLANYGYTF. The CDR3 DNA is TGTGCCTGGAGACTCGAGGGCGGTTTAGCTAACTATGGCTACACCTTC.

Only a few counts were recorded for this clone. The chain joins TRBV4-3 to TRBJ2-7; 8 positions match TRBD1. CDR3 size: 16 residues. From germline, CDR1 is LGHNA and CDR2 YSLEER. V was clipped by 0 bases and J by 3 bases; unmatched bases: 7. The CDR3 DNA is TGCGCCAGCAGCCAAGAGTGGACACAGGGGGTCTACGAGCAGTACTTC. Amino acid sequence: CASSQEWTQGVYEQYF.

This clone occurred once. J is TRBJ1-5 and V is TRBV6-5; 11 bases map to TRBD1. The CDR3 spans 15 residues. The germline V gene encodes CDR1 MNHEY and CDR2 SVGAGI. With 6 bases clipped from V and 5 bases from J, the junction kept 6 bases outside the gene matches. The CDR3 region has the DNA TGTGCCAGCAGCTTTGGACAGGGGGCATATCAGCCCCAGCATTTT. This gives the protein CASSFGQGAYQPQHF.

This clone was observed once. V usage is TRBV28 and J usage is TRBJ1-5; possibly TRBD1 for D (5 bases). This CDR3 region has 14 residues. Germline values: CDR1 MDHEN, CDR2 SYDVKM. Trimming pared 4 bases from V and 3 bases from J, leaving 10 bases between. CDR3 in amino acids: CASSYGGDNQPQHF. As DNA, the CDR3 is TGTGCCAGCAGTTACGGGGGGGACAATCAGCCCCAGCATTTT.

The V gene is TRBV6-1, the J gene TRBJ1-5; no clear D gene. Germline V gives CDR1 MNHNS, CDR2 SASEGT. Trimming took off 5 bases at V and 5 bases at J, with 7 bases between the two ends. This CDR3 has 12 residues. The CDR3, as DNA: TGTGCCAGCAGTCCCGGGGATCAGCCCCAGCATTTT. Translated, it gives CASSPGDQPQHF.

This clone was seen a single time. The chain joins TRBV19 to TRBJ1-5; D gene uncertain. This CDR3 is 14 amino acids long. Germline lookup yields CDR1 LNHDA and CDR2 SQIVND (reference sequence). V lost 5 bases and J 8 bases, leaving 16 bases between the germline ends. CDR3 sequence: CASSPQAGEEPQHF. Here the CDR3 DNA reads TGTGCCAGTAGTCCCCAGGCGGGCGAAGAGCCCCAGCATTTT.

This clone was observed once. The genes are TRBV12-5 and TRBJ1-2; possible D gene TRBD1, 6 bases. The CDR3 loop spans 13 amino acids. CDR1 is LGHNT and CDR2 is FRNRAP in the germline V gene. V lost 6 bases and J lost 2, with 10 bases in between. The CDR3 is CASGRDTNYGYTF. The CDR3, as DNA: TGTGCTAGTGGCCGGGACACCAACTATGGCTACACCTTC. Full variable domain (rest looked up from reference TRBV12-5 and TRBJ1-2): DARVTQTPRHKVTEMGQEVTMRCQPILGHNTVFWYRQTMMQGLELLAYFRNRAPLDDSGMPKDRFSAEMPDATLATLKIQPSEPRDSAVYFCASGRDTNYGYTFGSGTRLTVV.

CDR3 nucleotides: TGTGCCACCAGCAGAGTACAGACCACCGGGGAGCTGTTTTTT. This encodes CATSRVQTTGELFF. The chain couples TRBV15 to TRBJ2-2; D remains ambiguous. Germline V gives CDR1 LNHNV, CDR2 YYDKDF (reference sequence). V lost 1 base, J lost 4 bases, and 7 bases lay in between. The CDR3 is 14 residues long.

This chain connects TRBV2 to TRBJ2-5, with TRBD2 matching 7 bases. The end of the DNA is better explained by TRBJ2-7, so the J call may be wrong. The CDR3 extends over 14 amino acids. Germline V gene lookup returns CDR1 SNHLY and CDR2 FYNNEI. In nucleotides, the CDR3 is TGTGCCAGCAGTGATAGAAGGACTAGGAACGAGCAGTACTTC. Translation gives CASSDRRTRNEQYF.

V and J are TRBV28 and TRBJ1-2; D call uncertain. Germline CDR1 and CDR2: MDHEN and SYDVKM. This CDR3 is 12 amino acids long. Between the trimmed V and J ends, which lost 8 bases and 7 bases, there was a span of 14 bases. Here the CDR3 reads CASGSPSGGYTF. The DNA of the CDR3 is TGTGCCAGCGGGAGTCCCTCGGGTGGCTACACCTTC.

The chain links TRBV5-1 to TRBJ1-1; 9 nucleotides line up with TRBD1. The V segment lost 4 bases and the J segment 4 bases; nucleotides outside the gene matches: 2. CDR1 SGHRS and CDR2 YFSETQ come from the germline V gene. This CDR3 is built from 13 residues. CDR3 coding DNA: TGCGCCAGCAGCGCGACAGGGGGCACTGAAGCTTTCTTT. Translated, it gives CASSATGGTEAFF.

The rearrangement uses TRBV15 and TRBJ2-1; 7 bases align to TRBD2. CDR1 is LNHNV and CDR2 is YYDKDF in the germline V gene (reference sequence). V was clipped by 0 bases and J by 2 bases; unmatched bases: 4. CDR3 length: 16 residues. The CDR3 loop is CATSRDQAGAYNEQFF. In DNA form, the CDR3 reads TGTGCCACCAGCAGAGATCAGGCGGGAGCCTACAATGAGCAGTTCTTC.

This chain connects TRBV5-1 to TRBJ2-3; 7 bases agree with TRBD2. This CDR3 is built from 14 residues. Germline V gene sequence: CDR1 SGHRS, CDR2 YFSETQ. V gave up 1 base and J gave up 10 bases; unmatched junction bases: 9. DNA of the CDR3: TGCGCCAGCAGCTTGTCTCGAGCGGGGTGGGCGCAGTATTTT. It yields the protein CASSLSRAGWAQYF.

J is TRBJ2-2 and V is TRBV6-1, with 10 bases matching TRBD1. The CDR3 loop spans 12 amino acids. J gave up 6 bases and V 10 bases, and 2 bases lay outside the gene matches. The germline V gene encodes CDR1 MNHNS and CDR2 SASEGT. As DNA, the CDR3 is TGTGCCACCGGGACAGGGGCCGGGGAGCTGTTTTTT. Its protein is CATGTGAGELFF.

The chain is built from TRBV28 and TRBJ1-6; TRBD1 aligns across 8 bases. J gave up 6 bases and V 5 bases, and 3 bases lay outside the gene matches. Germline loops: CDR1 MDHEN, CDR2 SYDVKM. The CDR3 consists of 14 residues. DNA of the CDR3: TGTGCCAGCAGTCAGGACAGGGTTAATTCACCCCTCCACTTT. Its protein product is CASSQDRVNSPLHF.

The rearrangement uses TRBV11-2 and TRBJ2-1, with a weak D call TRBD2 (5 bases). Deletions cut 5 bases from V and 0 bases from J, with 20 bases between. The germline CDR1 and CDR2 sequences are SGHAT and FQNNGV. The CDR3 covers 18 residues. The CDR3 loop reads CASSPVVKTEVSYNEQFF. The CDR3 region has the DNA TGTGCCAGCAGCCCGGTCGTAAAAACGGAGGTCTCCTACAATGAGCAGTTCTTC.

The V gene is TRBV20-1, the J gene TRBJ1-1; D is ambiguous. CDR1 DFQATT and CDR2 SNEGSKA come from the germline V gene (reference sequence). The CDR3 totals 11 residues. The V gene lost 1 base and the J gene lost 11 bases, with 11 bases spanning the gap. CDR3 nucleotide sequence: TGCAGTGCTAGAGGGCGGGAGTGGGCTTTCTTT. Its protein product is CSARGREWAFF.

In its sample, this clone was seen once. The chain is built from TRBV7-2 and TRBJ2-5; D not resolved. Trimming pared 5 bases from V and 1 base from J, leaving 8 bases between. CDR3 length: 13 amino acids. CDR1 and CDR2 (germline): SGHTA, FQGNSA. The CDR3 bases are TGTGCCAGCAGCCAGACATTCCAAGAGACCCAGTACTTC. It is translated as CASSQTFQETQYF.

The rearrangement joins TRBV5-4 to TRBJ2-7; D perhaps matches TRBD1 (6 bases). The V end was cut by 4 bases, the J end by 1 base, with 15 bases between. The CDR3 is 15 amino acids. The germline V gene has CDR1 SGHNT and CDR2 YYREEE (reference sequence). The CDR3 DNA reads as TGTGCCAGCAGCCCCAAAACCACAGGGTCCTACGAGCAGTACTTC. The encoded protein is CASSPKTTGSYEQYF.

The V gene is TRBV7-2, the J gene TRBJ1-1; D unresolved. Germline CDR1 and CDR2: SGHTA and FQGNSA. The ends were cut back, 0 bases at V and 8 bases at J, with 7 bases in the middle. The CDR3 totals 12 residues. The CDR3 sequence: CASSLAGYEAFF. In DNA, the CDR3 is TGTGCCAGCAGCTTAGCGGGCTACGAAGCTTTCTTT.

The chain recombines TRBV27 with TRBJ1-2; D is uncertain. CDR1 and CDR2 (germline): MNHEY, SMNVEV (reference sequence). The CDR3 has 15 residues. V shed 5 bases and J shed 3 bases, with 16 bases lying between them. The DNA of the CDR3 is TGTGCCAGCAGTCCTTACTTGGGAGGTGACTATGGCTACACCTTC. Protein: CASSPYLGGDYGYTF.

The CDR3 DNA follows: TGTGCTAGCGGGGAGCTCTACAATGAGCAGTTCTTC. Protein product: CASGELYNEQFF. This sequence joins TRBV28 and TRBJ2-1; TRBD2 matches at 8 bases. The germline CDR1 and CDR2 sequences are MDHEN and SYDVKM. This CDR3 is 12 amino acids long.

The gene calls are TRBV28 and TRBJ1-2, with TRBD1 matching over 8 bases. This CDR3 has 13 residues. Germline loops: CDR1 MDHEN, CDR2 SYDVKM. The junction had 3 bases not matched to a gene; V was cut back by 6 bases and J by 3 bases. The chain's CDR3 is CASRPGQDYGYTF. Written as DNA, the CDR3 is TGTGCCAGCAGGCCGGGACAGGACTATGGCTACACCTTC.

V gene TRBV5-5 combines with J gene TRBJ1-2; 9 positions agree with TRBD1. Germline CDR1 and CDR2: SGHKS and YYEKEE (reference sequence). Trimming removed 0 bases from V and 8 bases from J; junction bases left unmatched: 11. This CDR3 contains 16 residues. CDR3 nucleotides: TGTGCCAGCAGCTTGGCCGGGACAGGGATTTTGACGGGCTACACCTTC. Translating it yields CASSLAGTGILTGYTF. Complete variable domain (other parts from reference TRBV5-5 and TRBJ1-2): DAGVTQSPTHLIKTRGQQVTLRCSPISGHKSVSWYQQVLGQGPQFIFQYYEKEERGRGNFPDRFSARQFPNYSSELNVNALLLGDSALYLCASSLAGTGILTGYTFGSGTRLTVV.

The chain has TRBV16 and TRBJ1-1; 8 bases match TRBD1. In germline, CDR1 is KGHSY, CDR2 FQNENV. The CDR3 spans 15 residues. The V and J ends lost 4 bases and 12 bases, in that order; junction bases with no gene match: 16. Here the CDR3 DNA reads TGTGCCAGCAGCCCAGGGAGCGTTTGGCAGGGGGCAACTTTCTTT. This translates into CASSPGSVWQGATFF.